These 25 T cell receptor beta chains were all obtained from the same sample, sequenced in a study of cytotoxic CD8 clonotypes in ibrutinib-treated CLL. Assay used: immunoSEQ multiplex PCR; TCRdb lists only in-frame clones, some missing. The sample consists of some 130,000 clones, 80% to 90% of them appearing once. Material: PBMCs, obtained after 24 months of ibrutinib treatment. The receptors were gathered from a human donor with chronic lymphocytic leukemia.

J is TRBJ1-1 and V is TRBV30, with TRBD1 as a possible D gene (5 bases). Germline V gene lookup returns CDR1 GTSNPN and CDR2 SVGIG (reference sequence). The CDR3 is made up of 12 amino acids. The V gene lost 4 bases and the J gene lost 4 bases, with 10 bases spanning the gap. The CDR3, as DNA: TGTGCCTGGACAGGGATGGGCACTGAAGCTTTCTTT. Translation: CAWTGMGTEAFF. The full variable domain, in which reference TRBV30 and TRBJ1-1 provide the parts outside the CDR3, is SQTIHQWPATLVQPVGSPLSLECTVEGTSNPNLYWYRQAAGRGLQLLFYSVGIGQISSEVPQNLSASRPQDRQFILSSKKLLLSDSGFYLCAWTGMGTEAFFGQGTRLTVV.

The CDR3 bases are TGTGCCAGCAGCGTAGGGTGGGGGGGCTCCTACGAGCAGTACTTC. It codes for CASSVGWGGSYEQYF. The V call is TRBV9, the J call TRBJ2-7; 7 nucleotides align to TRBD2. V lost 0 bases to trimming and J lost 0 bases; unmatched junction nucleotides: 3. This CDR3 has 15 residues. Germline V CDR1 and CDR2: SGDLS, YYNGEE. The full variable domain, in which reference TRBV9 and TRBJ2-7 provide the parts outside the CDR3, is DSGVTQTPKHLITATGQRVTLRCSPRSGDLSVYWYQQSLDQGLQFLIQYYNGEERAKGNILERFSAQQFPDLHSELNLSSLELGDSALYFCASSVGWGGSYEQYFGPGTRLTVT.

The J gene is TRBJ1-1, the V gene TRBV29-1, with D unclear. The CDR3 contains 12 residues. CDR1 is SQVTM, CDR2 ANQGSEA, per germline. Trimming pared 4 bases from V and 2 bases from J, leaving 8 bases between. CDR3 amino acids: CSVGAVNTEAFF. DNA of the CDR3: TGCAGCGTTGGAGCGGTCAACACTGAAGCTTTCTTT.

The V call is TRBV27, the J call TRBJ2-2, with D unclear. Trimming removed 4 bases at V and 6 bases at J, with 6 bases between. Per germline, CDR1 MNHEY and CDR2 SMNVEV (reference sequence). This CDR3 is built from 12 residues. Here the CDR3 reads CASSWGSGELFF. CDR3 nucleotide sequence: TGTGCCAGCAGTTGGGGTTCCGGGGAGCTGTTTTTT.

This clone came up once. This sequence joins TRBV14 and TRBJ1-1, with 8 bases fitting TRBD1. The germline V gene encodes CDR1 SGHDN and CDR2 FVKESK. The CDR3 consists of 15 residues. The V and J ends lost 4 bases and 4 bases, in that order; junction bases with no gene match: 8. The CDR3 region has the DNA TGTGCCAGCAGCCGCTTTACAGGGGGGATCACTGAAGCTTTCTTT. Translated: CASSRFTGGITEAFF.

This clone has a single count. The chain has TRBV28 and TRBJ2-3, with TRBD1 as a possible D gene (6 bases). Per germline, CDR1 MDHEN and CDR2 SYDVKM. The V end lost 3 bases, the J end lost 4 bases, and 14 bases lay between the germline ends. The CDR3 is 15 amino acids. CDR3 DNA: TGTGCCAGCAGTTTCTTTAAGGGGGTGGCAGATACGCAGTATTTT. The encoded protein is CASSFFKGVADTQYF.

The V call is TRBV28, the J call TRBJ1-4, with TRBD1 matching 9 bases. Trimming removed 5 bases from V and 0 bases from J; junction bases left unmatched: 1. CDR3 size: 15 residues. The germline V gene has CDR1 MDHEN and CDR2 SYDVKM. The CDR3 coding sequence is TGTGCCAGCAGTACAGGGGGCACAACTAATGAAAAACTGTTTTTT. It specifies CASSTGGTTNEKLFF.

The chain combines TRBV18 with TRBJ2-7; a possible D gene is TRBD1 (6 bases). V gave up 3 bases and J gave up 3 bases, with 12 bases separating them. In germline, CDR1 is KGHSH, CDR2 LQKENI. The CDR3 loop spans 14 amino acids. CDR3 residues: CASSPSTGSYEQYF. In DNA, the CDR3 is TGTGCCAGCTCACCCTCGACAGGCAGCTACGAGCAGTACTTC.

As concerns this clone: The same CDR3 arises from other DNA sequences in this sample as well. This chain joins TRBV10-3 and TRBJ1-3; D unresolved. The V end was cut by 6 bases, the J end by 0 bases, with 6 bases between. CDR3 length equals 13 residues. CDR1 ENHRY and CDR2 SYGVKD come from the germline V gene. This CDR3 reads CAIRDSSGNTIYF. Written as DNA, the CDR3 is TGTGCCATCAGGGATTCCTCTGGAAACACCATATATTTT.

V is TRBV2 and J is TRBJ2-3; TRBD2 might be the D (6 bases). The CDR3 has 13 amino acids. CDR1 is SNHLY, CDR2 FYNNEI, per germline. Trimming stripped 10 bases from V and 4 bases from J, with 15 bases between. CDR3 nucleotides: TGTGCCACAAGGGCGTGGGGGGCAGATACGCAGTATTTT. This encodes CATRAWGADTQYF.

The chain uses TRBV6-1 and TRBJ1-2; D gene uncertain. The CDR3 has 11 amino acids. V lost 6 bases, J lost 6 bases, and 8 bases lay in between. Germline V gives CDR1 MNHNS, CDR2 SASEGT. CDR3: CASRIGHGYTF. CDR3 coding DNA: TGTGCCAGCAGGATAGGCCATGGCTACACCTTC.

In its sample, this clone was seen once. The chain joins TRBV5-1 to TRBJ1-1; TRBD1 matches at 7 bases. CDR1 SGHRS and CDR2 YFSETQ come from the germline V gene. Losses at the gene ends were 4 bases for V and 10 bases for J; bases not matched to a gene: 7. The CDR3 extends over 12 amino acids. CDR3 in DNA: TGCGCCAGCAGCCGCCAGGGGGTTGGAGCTTTCTTT. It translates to CASSRQGVGAFF.

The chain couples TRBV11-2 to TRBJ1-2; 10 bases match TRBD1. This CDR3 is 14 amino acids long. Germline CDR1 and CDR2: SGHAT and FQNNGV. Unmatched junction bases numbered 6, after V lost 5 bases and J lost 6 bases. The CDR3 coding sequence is TGTGCCAGCAGCATAACCGGGACAGGGGATGGCTACACCTTC. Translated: CASSITGTGDGYTF.

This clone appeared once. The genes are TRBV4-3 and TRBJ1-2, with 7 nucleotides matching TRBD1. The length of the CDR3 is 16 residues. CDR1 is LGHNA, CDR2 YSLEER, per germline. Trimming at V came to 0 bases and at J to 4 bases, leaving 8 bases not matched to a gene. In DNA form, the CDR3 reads TGCGCCAGCAGCCAAGATTCGCAGGGGGTTCGCTATGGCTACACCTTC. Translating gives CASSQDSQGVRYGYTF.

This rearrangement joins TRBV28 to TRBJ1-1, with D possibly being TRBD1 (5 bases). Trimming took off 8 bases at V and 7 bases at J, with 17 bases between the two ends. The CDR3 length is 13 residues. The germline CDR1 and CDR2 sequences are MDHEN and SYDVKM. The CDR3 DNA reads TGTGCCAGCTCCTCAGGGATTCTGGGTGAAGCTTTCTTT. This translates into CASSSGILGEAFF.

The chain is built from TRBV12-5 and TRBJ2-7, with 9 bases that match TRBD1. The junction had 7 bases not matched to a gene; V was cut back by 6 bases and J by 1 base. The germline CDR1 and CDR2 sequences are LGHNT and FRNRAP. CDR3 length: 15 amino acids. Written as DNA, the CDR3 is TGTGCTAGTGGCCTGGGGGACAGGGCTTCCTACGAGCAGTACTTC. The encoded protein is CASGLGDRASYEQYF.

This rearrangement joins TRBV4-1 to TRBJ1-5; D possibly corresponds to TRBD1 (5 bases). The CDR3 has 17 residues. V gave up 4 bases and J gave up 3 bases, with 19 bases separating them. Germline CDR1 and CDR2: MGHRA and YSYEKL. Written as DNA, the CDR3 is TGCGCCAGCAGCCGGGACTGGGGGACGCCGGACAATCAGCCCCAGCATTTT. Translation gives CASSRDWGTPDNQPQHF.

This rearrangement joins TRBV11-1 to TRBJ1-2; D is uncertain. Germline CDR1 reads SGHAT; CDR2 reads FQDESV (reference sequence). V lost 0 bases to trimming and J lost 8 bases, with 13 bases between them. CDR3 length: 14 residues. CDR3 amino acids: CASSLAIGTGGYTF. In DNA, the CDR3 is TGTGCCAGCAGCTTAGCGATTGGTACGGGCGGCTACACCTTC.

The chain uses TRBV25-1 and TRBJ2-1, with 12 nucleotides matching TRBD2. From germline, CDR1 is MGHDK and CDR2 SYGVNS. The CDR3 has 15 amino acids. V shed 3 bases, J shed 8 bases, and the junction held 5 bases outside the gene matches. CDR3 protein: CASSDLTSGSDEQFF. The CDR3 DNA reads TGTGCCAGCAGTGACCTGACTAGCGGGAGCGATGAGCAGTTCTTC.

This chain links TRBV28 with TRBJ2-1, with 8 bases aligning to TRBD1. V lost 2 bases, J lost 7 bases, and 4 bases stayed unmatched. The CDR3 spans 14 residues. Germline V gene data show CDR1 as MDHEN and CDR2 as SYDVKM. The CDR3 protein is CASSLRQGRNEQFF. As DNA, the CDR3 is TGTGCCAGCAGTTTAAGACAGGGGCGGAATGAGCAGTTCTTC.

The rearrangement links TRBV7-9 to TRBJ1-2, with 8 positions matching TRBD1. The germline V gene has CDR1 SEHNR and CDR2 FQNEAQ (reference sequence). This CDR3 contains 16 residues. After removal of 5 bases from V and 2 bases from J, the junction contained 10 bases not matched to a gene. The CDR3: CASSILRTGINYGYTF. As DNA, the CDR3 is TGTGCCAGCAGCATTTTGCGGACAGGGATAAACTATGGCTACACCTTC. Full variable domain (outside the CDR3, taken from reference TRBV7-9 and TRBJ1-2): DTGVSQNPRHKITKRGQNVTFRCDPISEHNRLYWYRQTLGQGPEFLTYFQNEAQLEKSRLLSDRFSAERPKGSFSTLEIQRTEQGDSAMYLCASSILRTGINYGYTFGSGTRLTVV.

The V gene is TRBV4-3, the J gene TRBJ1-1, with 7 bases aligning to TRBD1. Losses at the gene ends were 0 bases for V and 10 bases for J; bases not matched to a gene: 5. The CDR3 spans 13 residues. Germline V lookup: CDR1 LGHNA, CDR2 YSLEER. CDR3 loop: CASSQDGRQGAFF. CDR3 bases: TGCGCCAGCAGCCAAGATGGTAGACAGGGAGCTTTCTTT.

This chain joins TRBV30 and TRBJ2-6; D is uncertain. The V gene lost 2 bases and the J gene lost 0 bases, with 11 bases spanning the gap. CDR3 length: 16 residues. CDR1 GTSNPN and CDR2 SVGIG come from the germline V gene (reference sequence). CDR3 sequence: CAWSTQWGSGANVLTF. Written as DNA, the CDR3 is TGTGCCTGGAGTACCCAATGGGGCTCTGGGGCCAACGTCCTGACTTTC.

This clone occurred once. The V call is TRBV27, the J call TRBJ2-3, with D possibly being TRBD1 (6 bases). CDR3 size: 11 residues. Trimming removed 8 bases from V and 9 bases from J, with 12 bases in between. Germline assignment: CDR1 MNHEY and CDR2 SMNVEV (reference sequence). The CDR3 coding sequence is TGTGCCAGCGGCCCTGGGGGCACGCAGTATTTT. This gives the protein CASGPGGTQYF.

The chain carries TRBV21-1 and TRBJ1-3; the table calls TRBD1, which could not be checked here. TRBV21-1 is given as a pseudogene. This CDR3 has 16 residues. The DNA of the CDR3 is TGTGCCAGCAGCAAAGTGGGCACCACCTCTGGAAACACCATATATTTT. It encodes CASSKVGTTSGNTIYF.